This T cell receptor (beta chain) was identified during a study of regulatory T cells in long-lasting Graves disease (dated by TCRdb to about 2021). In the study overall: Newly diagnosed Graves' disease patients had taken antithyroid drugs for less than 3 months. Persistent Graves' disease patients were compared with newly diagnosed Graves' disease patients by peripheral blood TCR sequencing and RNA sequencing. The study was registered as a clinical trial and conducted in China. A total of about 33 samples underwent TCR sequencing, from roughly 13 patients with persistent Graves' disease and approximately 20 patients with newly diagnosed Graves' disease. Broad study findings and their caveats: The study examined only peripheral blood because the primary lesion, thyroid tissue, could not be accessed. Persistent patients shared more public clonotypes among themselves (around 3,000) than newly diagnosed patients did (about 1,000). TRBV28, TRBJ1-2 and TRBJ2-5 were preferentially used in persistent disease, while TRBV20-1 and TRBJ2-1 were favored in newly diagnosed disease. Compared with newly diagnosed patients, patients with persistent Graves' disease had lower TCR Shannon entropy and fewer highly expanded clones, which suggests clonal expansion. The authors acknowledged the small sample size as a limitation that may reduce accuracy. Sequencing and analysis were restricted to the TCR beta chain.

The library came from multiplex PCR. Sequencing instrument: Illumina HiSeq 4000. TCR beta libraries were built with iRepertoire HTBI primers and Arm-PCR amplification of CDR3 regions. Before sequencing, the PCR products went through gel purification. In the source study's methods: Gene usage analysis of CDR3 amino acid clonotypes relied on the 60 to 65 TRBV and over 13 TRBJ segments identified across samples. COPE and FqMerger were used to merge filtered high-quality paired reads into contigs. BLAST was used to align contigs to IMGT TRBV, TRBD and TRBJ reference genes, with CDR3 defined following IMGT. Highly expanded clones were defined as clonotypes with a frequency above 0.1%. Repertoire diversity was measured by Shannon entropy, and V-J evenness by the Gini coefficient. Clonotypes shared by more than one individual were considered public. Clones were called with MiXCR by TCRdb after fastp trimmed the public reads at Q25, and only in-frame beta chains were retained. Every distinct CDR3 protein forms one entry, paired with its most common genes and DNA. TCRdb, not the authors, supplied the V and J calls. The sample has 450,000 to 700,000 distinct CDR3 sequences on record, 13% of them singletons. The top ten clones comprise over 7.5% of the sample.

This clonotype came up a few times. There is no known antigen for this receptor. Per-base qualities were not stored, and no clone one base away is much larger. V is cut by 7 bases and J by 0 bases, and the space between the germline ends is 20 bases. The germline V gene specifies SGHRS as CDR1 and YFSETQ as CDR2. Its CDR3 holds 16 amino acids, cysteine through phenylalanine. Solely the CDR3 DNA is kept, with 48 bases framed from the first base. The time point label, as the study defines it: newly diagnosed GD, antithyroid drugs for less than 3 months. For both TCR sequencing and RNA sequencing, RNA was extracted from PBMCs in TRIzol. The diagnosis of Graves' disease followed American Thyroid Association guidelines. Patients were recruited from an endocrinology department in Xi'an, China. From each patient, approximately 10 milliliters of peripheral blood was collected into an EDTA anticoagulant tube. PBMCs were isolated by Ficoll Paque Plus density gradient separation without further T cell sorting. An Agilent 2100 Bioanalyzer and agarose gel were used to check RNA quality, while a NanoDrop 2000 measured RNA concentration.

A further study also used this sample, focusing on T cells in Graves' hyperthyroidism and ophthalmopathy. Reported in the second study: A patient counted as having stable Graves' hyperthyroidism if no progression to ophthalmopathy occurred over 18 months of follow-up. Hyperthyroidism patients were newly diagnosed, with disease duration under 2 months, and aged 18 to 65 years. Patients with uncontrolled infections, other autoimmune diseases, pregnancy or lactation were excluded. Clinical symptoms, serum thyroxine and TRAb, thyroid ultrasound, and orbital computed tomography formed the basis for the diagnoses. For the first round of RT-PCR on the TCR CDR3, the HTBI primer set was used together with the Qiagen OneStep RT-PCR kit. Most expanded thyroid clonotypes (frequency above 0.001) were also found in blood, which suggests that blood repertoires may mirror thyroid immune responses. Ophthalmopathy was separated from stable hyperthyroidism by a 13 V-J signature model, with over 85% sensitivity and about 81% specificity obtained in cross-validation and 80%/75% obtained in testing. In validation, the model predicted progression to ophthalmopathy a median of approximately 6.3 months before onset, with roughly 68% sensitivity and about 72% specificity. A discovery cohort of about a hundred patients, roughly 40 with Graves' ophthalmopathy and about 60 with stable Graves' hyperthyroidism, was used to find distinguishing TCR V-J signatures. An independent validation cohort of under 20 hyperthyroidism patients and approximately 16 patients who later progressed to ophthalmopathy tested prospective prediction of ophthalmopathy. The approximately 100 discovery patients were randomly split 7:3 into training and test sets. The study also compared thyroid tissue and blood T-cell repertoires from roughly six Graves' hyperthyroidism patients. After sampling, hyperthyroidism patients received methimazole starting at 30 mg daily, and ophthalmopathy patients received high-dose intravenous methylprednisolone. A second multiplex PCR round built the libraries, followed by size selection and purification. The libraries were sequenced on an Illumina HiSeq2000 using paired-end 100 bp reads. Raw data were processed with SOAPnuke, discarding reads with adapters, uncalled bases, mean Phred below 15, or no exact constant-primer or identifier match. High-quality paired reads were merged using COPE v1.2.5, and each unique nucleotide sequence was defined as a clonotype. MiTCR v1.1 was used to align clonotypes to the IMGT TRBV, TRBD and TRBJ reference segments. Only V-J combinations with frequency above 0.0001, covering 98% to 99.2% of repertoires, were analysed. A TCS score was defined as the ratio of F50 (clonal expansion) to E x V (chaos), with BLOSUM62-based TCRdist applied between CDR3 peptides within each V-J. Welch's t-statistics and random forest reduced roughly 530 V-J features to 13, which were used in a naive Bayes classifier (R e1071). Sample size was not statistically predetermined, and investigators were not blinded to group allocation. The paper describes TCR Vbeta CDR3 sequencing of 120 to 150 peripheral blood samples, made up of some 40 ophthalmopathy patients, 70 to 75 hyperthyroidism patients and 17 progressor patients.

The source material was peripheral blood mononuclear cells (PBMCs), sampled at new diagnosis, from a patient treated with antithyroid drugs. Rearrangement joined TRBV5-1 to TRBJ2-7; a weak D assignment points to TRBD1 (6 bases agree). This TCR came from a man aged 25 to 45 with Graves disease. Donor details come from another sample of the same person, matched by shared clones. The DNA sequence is TGCGCCAGCCACTTGGGGAGAACGGACAGCTCCTACGAGCAGTACTTC. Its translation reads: CASHLGRTDSSYEQYF. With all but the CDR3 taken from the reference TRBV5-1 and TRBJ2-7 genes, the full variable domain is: KAGVTQTPRYLIKTRGQQVTLSCSPISGHRSVSWYQQTPGQGLQFLFEYFSETQRNKGNFPGRFSGRQFSNSRSEMNVSTLELGDSALYLCASHLGRTDSSYEQYFGPGTRLTVT.